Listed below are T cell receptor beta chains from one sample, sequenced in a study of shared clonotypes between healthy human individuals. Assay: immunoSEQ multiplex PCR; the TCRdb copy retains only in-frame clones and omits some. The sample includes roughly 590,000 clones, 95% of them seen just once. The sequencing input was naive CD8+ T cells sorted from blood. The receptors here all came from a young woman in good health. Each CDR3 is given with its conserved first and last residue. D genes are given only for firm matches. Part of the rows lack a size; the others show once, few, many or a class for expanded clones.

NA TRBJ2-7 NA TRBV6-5 TGTGCCAGCAGTTACTCGAGCCCTGGAGGGCGCGAGCAGTACTTC CASSYSSPGGREQYF
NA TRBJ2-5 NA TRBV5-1 TGCGCCAGCAGCTTGTCTTCGGTAGTGGGGACGATAAGGTACCAAGAGACCCAGTACTTC CASSLSSVVGTIRYQETQYF
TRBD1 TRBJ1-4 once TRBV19 TGTGCCAGTAGCGACGACAGGGGTGTAAGTGAAAAACTGTTTTTT CASSDDRGVSEKLFF
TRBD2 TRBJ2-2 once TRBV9 TGTGCCAGCAGCACAACTAGCGGGACCCCGAACACCGGGGAGCTGTTTTTT CASSTTSGTPNTGELFF
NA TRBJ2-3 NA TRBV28 TGTGCCAGCAGTGAAATGCTTGGGGTGGGCGGCACAGATACGCAGTATTTT CASSEMLGVGGTDTQYF
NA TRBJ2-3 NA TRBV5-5 TGTGCCAGCAGCTCAAGGGACGGGGATACGCAGTATTTT CASSSRDGDTQYF
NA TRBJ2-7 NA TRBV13 TGTGCCAGCAGCCCAGAGCAGGGGACCTACGAGCAGTACTTC CASSPEQGTYEQYF
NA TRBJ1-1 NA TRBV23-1 TGCGCCAGCAGTCAAGGACTCGGTGACATTGAACGATTGAACACTGAAGCTTTCTTT CASSQGLGDIERLNTEAFF
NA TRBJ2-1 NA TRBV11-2 TGTGCCAGCAGCTTAGTTCAGGACCTCTTCATCGATGAGCAGTTCTTC CASSLVQDLFIDEQFF
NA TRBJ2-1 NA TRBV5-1 TGCGCCAGCAGCCAGCTAGCGAGGAGCTCCTACAATGAGCAGTTCTTC CASSQLARSSYNEQFF
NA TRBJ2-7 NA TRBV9 TGTGCCAGCAGCGCCACCTCAGACTACGAGCAGTACTTC CASSATSDYEQYF
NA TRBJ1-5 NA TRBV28 TGTGCCAGCACTCCGGGACTGGGCAATCAGCCCCAGCATTTT CASTPGLGNQPQHF
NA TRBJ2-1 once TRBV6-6 TGTGCCAGCAGTTACTACCCTGCGGGCCCCTCAGGTGAGCAGTTCTTC CASSYYPAGPSGEQFF
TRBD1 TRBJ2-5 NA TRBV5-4 TGTGCCAGCAGCCTGACCGGGACAGCCGAAGAGACCCAGTACTTC CASSLTGTAEETQYF
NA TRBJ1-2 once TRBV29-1 TGCAGCGTTGAAGATCAGGCAGGGAGGGATGGCTACACCTTC CSVEDQAGRDGYTF
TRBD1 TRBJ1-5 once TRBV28 TGTGCCAGCACCTATAACAGGGGGCGGAGGCAGCCCCAGCATTTT CASTYNRGRRQPQHF
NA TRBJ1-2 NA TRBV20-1 TGCAGTGCTAGAGAGGGGGCCCGCTACACCTTC CSAREGARYTF